Below, one T cell receptor beta chain is given with its context. Which antigen it targets is not known. No quality values exist for individual bases; no much larger clone is one base distant. Preparation of the library involved the immunoSEQ multiplex PCR assay. The clones in this table, taken by TCRdb from immuneACCESS, are in-frame only. Not every clone is retained; where verified, under half of the shortfall comes from an unresolved V gene, and the cause of the rest is unknown. This sample comprises approximately 69,000 clones, approximately 88% of them detected only once. The ten largest account for approximately 4.6% of the sample. V is pruned by 2 bases and J by 1 base, leaving 2 bases of the junction without a gene match. Taken from cysteine to phenylalanine, the CDR3 has 14 residues. Only the CDR3 DNA is retained, 42 bases long and in frame from the first base. Reading the germline V gene gives CDR1 MGHDK and CDR2 SYGVNS.

The data were obtained in a study of technical replicates of blood from four donors (dated by TCRdb to 2016 to 2017). The sequence joins TRBV25-1 to TRBJ2-7, and 7 bases in between align with TRBD1. The sequence was obtained from a human donor in good health. Some clones in this sample may be carry-over from other donors' samples. The sequenced sample consisted of PBMCs. The sequenced DNA is TGTGCCAGCAGTGAACCGGACAGGTCCTACGAGCAGTACTTC. The resulting protein is CASSEPDRSYEQYF.